This is a list of T cell receptor beta chains from one sample in a study of Ad26.COV2.S vaccination and SARS-CoV-2 variants. Method: immunoSEQ multiplex PCR; TCRdb's copy keeps in-frame clones and lacks some. The sample contains around 270,000 clones, around 90% of which appear only once. The sample here was peripheral blood, taken in a trial of Ad26.COV2.S vaccine versus placebo. These receptors were collected from a person aged 18 to 65 who received the Ad26.COV2.S COVID-19 vaccine or a placebo. The CDR3 runs from the conserved cysteine through the conserved F or W. A D gene is named only where the DNA matches it firmly. Part of the rows lack a size; the others show once, few, many or a class for expanded clones.

clone size | D gene | J gene | V gene | CDR3 protein | CDR3 DNA
- | TRBD1 | TRBJ2-3 | TRBV5-4 | CASSYWQGAADTQYF | TGTGCCAGCAGCTATTGGCAGGGGGCTGCAGATACGCAGTATTTT
- | TRBD2 | TRBJ2-1 | TRBV9 | CASSVATRGKPYNEQFF | TGTGCCAGCAGCGTAGCGACGCGGGGGAAACCCTACAATGAGCAGTTCTTC
- | - | TRBJ1-6 | TRBV5-1 | CASSSGLSNSPLHF | TGCGCCAGCAGCTCGGGACTGAGTAATTCACCCCTCCACTTT
- | - | TRBJ2-3 | TRBV6-4 | CASSDSLGSTDTQYF | TGTGCCAGCAGTGACTCGTTAGGAAGCACAGATACGCAGTATTTT
- | - | TRBJ1-5 | TRBV4-1 | CASSQGGTRRGNQPQHF | TGCGCCAGCAGCCAAGGGGGGACGCGGAGGGGCAATCAGCCCCAGCATTTT
few | - | TRBJ2-4 | TRBV7-3 | CASSFSLLRGEKNIQYF | TGTGCCAGCAGCTTTTCCCTCCTCAGGGGCGAAAAAAACATTCAGTACTTC
- | TRBD1 | TRBJ1-4 | TRBV5-4 | CASSLGQGATNEKLFF | TGTGCCAGCAGCTTGGGCCAGGGGGCAACTAATGAAAAACTGTTTTTT
- | - | TRBJ1-3 | TRBV6-6 | CAATGISGNTIYF | TGTGCCGCAACCGGTATCTCTGGAAACACCATATATTTT
- | - | TRBJ1-3 | TRBV9 | CASSVVAGDLISGNTIYF | TGTGCCAGCAGCGTAGTAGCAGGAGACCTTATCTCTGGAAACACCATATATTTT
- | TRBD1 | TRBJ1-5 | TRBV24-1 | CATSDFIARTGERGLTQPQHF | TGTGCCACCAGTGATTTCATTGCGAGGACAGGGGAAAGGGGTCTGACTCAGCCCCAGCATTTT
- | - | TRBJ2-7 | TRBV13 | CASSLGGEQYF | TGTGCCAGCAGCTTAGGTGGGGAGCAGTACTTC
few | - | TRBJ1-3 | TRBV9 | CASSVAHSGNTIYF | TGTGCCAGCAGCGTAGCGCACTCTGGAAACACCATATATTTT
- | - | TRBJ1-4 | TRBV9 | CASSVDGWNEKLFF | TGTGCCAGCAGCGTAGACGGGTGGAATGAAAAACTGTTTTTT
- | - | TRBJ2-4 | TRBV5-1 | CASSFSKLAKNIQYF | TGCGCCAGCAGCTTCTCGAAGCTAGCCAAAAACATTCAGTACTTC
- | - | TRBJ2-7 | TRBV4-3 | CASSQDGVYEQYF | TGCGCCAGCAGCCAAGATGGGGTTTACGAGCAGTACTTC
- | - | TRBJ1-2 | TRBV6-1 | CASSDEGKHDFYGYTF | TGTGCCAGCAGTGATGAGGGCAAACATGACTTCTATGGCTACACCTTC
- | - | TRBJ1-1 | TRBV6-5 | CASRGSGTSAFF | TGTGCCAGCAGAGGTTCCGGGACCAGTGCTTTCTTT
- | - | TRBJ1-4 | TRBV4-2 | CASSQEGGGLKEKLFF | TGTGCCAGCAGCCAAGAGGGAGGGGGGCTAAAAGAAAAACTGTTTTTT
- | TRBD2 | TRBJ2-2 | TRBV4-3 | CASSHRLAGGPTGELFF | TGCGCCAGCAGCCACCGACTAGCGGGAGGGCCGACCGGGGAGCTGTTTTTT
- | TRBD1 | TRBJ2-5 | TRBV5-5 | CASSRDSLGQETQYF | TGTGCCAGCAGCCGGGACAGTTTGGGCCAAGAGACCCAGTACTTC
- | - | TRBJ1-1 | TRBV5-4 | CASSLDYLEAFF | TGTGCCAGCAGCTTGGACTACCTTGAAGCTTTCTTT
- | - | TRBJ2-3 | TRBV7-9 | CASSRESTDTQYF | TGTGCCAGCTCTAGGGAGAGCACAGATACGCAGTATTTT
- | TRBD1 | TRBJ2-3 | TRBV19 | CASSITGAEDTQYF | TGTGCCAGTAGTATCACAGGGGCAGAAGATACGCAGTATTTT
- | - | TRBJ1-2 | TRBV12-3/TRBV12-4 | CASTWGSNYGYTF | TGTGCCAGCACCTGGGGATCTAACTATGGCTACACCTTC